One and the same sample provided the 29 T cell receptor beta chains below, sequenced in a study of T-cell reconstitution after alpha-beta-depleted transplantation in children. Library preparation (for TCRbeta) was performed with unique molecular identifiers. TCRdb ran MiXCR on the PCR reads and lists one entry per CDR3 protein. Of about a million distinct CDR3 sequences detected, about 29% appear once; the ten largest clones hold approximately 30%. Sequenced material: PBMCs, mostly from graft donor cells, taken 360 days after TCRalphabeta/CD19-depleted stem cell transplant. Every receptor here comes from a boy under two years old who had a stem cell transplant for SCID, so the T cells may come from the graft donor.

The V gene is TRBV5-1, the J gene TRBJ2-2; possibly TRBD1 for D (5 bases). Looked up from germline, CDR1 is SGHRS and CDR2 is YFSETQ. The V end lost 4 bases, the J end lost 4 bases, and 17 bases lay between the germline ends. This CDR3 comprises 16 residues. DNA of the CDR3: TGCGCCAGCAGCCAAACCGCAGGGTACGGCACCGGGGAGCTGTTTTTT. It yields the protein CASSQTAGYGTGELFF.

The genes are TRBV20-1 and TRBJ2-1; 8 bases agree with TRBD1. CDR1 is DFQATT and CDR2 is SNEGSKA in the germline V gene (reference sequence). The CDR3 covers 14 residues. The V and J ends lost 8 bases and 8 bases, in that order; junction bases with no gene match: 14. DNA for the CDR3: TGCAGTACCACGGGCAGGGGGCGCTTCTATGAGCAGTTCTTC. This gives the protein CSTTGRGRFYEQFF.

The table lists this clonotype with a few counts. The J gene is TRBJ2-3, the V gene TRBV5-1; 9 bases map to TRBD2. The trim removed 4 bases at V and 2 bases at J, leaving 8 bases unmatched. This CDR3 spans 16 amino acids. Per germline, CDR1 SGHRS and CDR2 YFSETQ. CDR3 sequence: CASSLRTSVNTDTQYF. As DNA, the CDR3 is TGCGCCAGCAGCCTTCGGACTAGCGTGAACACAGATACGCAGTATTTT. The full variable domain, completed using reference TRBV5-1 and TRBJ2-3, is KAGVTQTPRYLIKTRGQQVTLSCSPISGHRSVSWYQQTPGQGLQFLFEYFSETQRNKGNFPGRFSGRQFSNSRSEMNVSTLELGDSALYLCASSLRTSVNTDTQYFGPGTRLTVL.

The CDR3 is CASSLTSRNEQFF. Written as DNA, the CDR3 is TGTGCCAGCAGCTTAACGAGTAGGAATGAGCAGTTCTTC. The rearrangement uses TRBV7-3 and TRBJ2-1, with D hard to call. V was clipped by 0 bases and J by 7 bases, with 7 bases between them. The CDR3 contains 13 residues. CDR1 and CDR2 (germline): SGHTA, FQGTGA.

The J gene is TRBJ2-7, the V gene TRBV15; 13 positions match TRBD2. The CDR3 totals 18 residues. Germline trimming cut 2 bases from V and 0 bases from J; bases unmatched to any gene: 7. Germline V gene sequence: CDR1 LNHNV, CDR2 YYDKDF (reference sequence). This CDR3 reads CATSRRIGLAGDSYEQYF. CDR3 nucleotides: TGTGCCACCAGCAGACGCATCGGACTAGCGGGGGACTCCTACGAGCAGTACTTC. Based on the CDR3 plus reference TRBV15 and TRBJ2-7, the full variable domain is DAMVIQNPRYQVTQFGKPVTLSCSQTLNHNVMYWYQQKSSQAPKLLFHYYDKDFNNEADTPDNFQSRRPNTSFCFLDIRSPGLGDTAMYLCATSRRIGLAGDSYEQYFGPGTRLTVT.

This clonotype was counted ten times or more. The V call is TRBV3-1, the J call TRBJ2-1; 11 nucleotides match TRBD2. V was pared by 0 bases and J by 4 bases, with 2 bases of the junction left unmatched. The germline V gene has CDR1 LGHDT and CDR2 YNNKEL (reference sequence). The CDR3 is 16 residues long. In DNA, the CDR3 is TGTGCCAGCAGCCAAGAGAGACTAGCGGGGTACAATGAGCAGTTCTTC. Translating it yields CASSQERLAGYNEQFF.

At least ten counts were recorded for this clonotype. This chain links TRBV14 with TRBJ2-1; a possible D gene is TRBD1 (6 bases). Trimming pared 0 bases from V and 3 bases from J, leaving 12 bases between. CDR1 and CDR2 from the germline V gene are SGHDN and FVKESK. The CDR3 runs 16 residues. The DNA for the CDR3 is TGTGCCAGCAGCCAAGATCCCATGACAGGCTACAATGAGCAGTTCTTC. Its protein product is CASSQDPMTGYNEQFF.

This sequence joins TRBV5-1 and TRBJ2-5; 11 bases match TRBD2. V lost 3 bases to trimming and J lost 2 bases; unmatched junction nucleotides: 6. This CDR3 is built from 16 residues. The germline gives CDR1 SGHRS, CDR2 YFSETQ. The CDR3 region has the DNA TGCGCCAGCAGCTCGGGGACTAGCGGCAAACAAGAGACCCAGTACTTC. It specifies CASSSGTSGKQETQYF. The full variable domain, in which reference TRBV5-1 and TRBJ2-5 provide the parts outside the CDR3, is KAGVTQTPRYLIKTRGQQVTLSCSPISGHRSVSWYQQTPGQGLQFLFEYFSETQRNKGNFPGRFSGRQFSNSRSEMNVSTLELGDSALYLCASSSGTSGKQETQYFGPGTRLLVL.

This chain joins TRBV20-1 and TRBJ1-1; maybe TRBD1 (6 bases). CDR3 length: 13 amino acids. V was clipped by 3 bases and J by 1 base, with 9 bases between them. The germline V gene encodes CDR1 DFQATT and CDR2 SNEGSKA (reference sequence). CDR3: CSASWTANTEAFF. The CDR3 nucleotides read TGCAGTGCTAGTTGGACAGCGAACACTGAAGCTTTCTTT.

This clonotype was seen only a few times. The chain carries TRBV20-1 and TRBJ2-2; D unresolved. V was trimmed by 6 bases and J by 0 bases, leaving 5 bases between them. The CDR3 is made up of 12 amino acids. Germline loops: CDR1 DFQATT, CDR2 SNEGSKA (reference sequence). The CDR3: CSAGPNTGELFF. As DNA, the CDR3 is TGCAGTGCCGGACCGAACACCGGGGAGCTGTTTTTT.

The V call is TRBV29-1, the J call TRBJ1-2, with a tentative D call TRBD1 (5 bases). The germline V gene encodes CDR1 SQVTM and CDR2 ANQGSEA. CDR3 length equals 12 residues. Trimming pared 3 bases from V and 4 bases from J, leaving 9 bases between. CDR3 protein: CSVDGAVYGYTF. The CDR3 region has the DNA TGCAGCGTTGATGGGGCAGTCTATGGCTACACCTTC.

The rearrangement joins TRBV7-2 to TRBJ1-1, with D perhaps TRBD1 (6 bases). There are 16 residues in the CDR3. V was clipped by 4 bases and J by 0 bases, with 15 bases between them. Germline V gene lookup returns CDR1 SGHTA and CDR2 FQGNSA. The CDR3 protein is CASSSSGRGLNTEAFF. As DNA, the CDR3 is TGTGCCAGCAGCTCTTCCGGACGGGGGCTGAACACTGAAGCTTTCTTT.

J is TRBJ2-1 and V is TRBV5-1; TRBD2 is a possible D gene (6 bases). Trimming stripped 2 bases from V and 7 bases from J, with 13 bases between. Germline values: CDR1 SGHRS, CDR2 YFSETQ. This CDR3 is built from 14 residues. The CDR3 here is CASSLSSGRNEQFF. The DNA of the CDR3 is TGCGCCAGCAGCTTAAGTAGCGGACGGAATGAGCAGTTCTTC.

The chain combines TRBV24-1 with TRBJ2-1; no definite D call. CDR1 KGHDR and CDR2 SFDVKD come from the germline V gene. Trimming removed 1 base at V and 8 bases at J, with 8 bases between. The length of the CDR3 is 13 residues. CDR3 sequence reads: CATSDFPGHEQFF. The CDR3 DNA sequence: TGTGCCACCAGTGATTTCCCTGGCCATGAGCAGTTCTTC.

The chain uses TRBV5-6 and TRBJ1-2, with D maybe TRBD1 (6 bases). The V gene's germline CDR1 is SGHDT and CDR2 YYEEEE. The CDR3 totals 14 residues. Trimming cost V 2 bases and J 4 bases, with 12 bases left between them. CDR3 amino acids: CASSFKDSLYGYTF. The CDR3 DNA is TGTGCCAGCAGCTTTAAGGACAGTCTCTATGGCTACACCTTC.

The sample holds a few counts of this clonotype. The V and J genes are TRBV3-1 and TRBJ1-1; 8 nucleotides align to TRBD1. The CDR3 spans 15 residues. CDR1 LGHDT and CDR2 YNNKEL come from the germline V gene (reference sequence). V trimming: 5 bases; J trimming: 1 base; junction bases outside the gene matches: 6. This CDR3 reads CASSIRTGTNTEAFF. The CDR3 region has the DNA TGTGCCAGCAGCATCCGGACAGGGACGAACACTGAAGCTTTCTTT.

This clonotype was seen a few times. V usage is TRBV5-1 and J usage is TRBJ2-5; 9 nucleotides match TRBD2. The CDR3 is 16 residues long. The trim removed 0 bases at V and 1 base at J, leaving 4 bases unmatched. Looked up from germline, CDR1 is SGHRS and CDR2 is YFSETQ. In DNA form, the CDR3 reads TGCGCCAGCAGCTTGGTAGCGGGGGCTTTCCAAGAGACCCAGTACTTC. This sequence encodes CASSLVAGAFQETQYF.

V usage is TRBV12-3 or TRBV12-4 and J usage is TRBJ1-5; possible D gene TRBD1, 6 bases. The CDR3 is made up of 18 amino acids. V was shortened by 4 bases and J by 3 bases, with 22 bases between the two germline ends. The CDR3 spells CASSSGGGQLISNQPQHF. CDR3 bases: TGTGCCAGCAGTTCCGGTGGGGGACAATTGATCTCCAATCAGCCCCAGCATTTT.

The chain is built from TRBV5-6 and TRBJ2-7, with a tentative D call TRBD1 (5 bases). CDR3 length: 15 amino acids. V lost 4 bases and J lost 3, with 17 bases in between. Germline assignment: CDR1 SGHDT and CDR2 YYEEEE. The CDR3 nucleotides read TGTGCCAGCAGCCTCCCCGACAGTGGCCGCTACGAGCAGTACTTC. Amino acid sequence: CASSLPDSGRYEQYF.

This clonotype was observed at least ten times. V gene TRBV12-3 or TRBV12-4 combines with J gene TRBJ2-5; 11 nucleotides align to TRBD2. This CDR3 is 16 amino acids long. After removal of 6 bases from V and 2 bases from J, the junction contained 8 bases not matched to a gene. The CDR3: CASSLRLAGPQETQYF. CDR3 nucleotides: TGTGCCAGCAGCCTCCGACTAGCGGGACCACAAGAGACCCAGTACTTC.

The chain has TRBV7-9 and TRBJ2-1; D uncertain. Trimming pared 3 bases from V and 7 bases from J, leaving 19 bases between. The CDR3 extends over 16 amino acids. Germline CDR1 is SEHNR and CDR2 is FQNEAQ (reference sequence). The chain's CDR3 is CASSLGDNLQRNEQFF. In nucleotides, the CDR3 is TGTGCCAGCAGCTTGGGTGACAATCTACAGCGAAATGAGCAGTTCTTC.

The chain joins TRBV7-3 to TRBJ2-3; 8 bases map to TRBD2. Germline V lookup: CDR1 SGHTA, CDR2 FQGTGA. There are 15 residues in the CDR3. V was clipped by 5 bases and J by 2 bases; unmatched bases: 6. CDR3 residues: CASSPGLGATDTQYF. CDR3 in DNA: TGTGCCAGCAGCCCGGGACTAGGAGCCACAGATACGCAGTATTTT.

The chain combines TRBV5-5 with TRBJ2-7, with 7 bases that match TRBD1. The CDR3 is made up of 12 amino acids. Germline lookup yields CDR1 SGHKS and CDR2 YYEKEE (reference sequence). V lost 0 bases, J lost 12 bases, and 6 bases stayed unmatched. This CDR3 is CASSLDRGLRYF. The CDR3 nucleotides read TGTGCCAGCAGCTTGGACAGGGGTCTCCGGTACTTC.

This clonotype was observed a few times. J is TRBJ2-2 and V is TRBV19, with D uncertain. There are 14 residues in the CDR3. CDR1 is LNHDA, CDR2 SQIVND, per germline (reference sequence). V lost 3 bases to trimming and J lost 6 bases, with 11 bases between them. CDR3 in DNA: TGTGCCAGTAGTATTTGGCTAGTGGCCGGGGAGCTGTTTTTT. Translation: CASSIWLVAGELFF.

This clonotype was found a few times. J is TRBJ2-3 and V is TRBV5-1; 7 nucleotides align to TRBD2. Germline V gene data show CDR1 as SGHRS and CDR2 as YFSETQ. V lost 6 bases, J lost 4 bases, and 5 bases stayed unmatched. This CDR3 is 13 amino acids long. This CDR3 reads CASKRSGADTQYF. As DNA, the CDR3 is TGCGCCAGCAAGAGGAGCGGGGCAGATACGCAGTATTTT.

CDR3 amino acids: CASSVGFASSYEQYF. In nucleotides, the CDR3 is TGTGCCAGCAGCGTAGGGTTTGCGAGCTCCTACGAGCAGTACTTC. V is TRBV9 and J is TRBJ2-7; no firm D call. This CDR3 comprises 15 residues. Trimming took 0 bases from V and 0 from J, leaving 10 bases between them. From germline, CDR1 is SGDLS and CDR2 YYNGEE.

This clonotype has only a few counts. J is TRBJ2-1 and V is TRBV11-2; TRBD2 is a possible D gene (6 bases). The CDR3 is made up of 13 amino acids. Germline V gene lookup returns CDR1 SGHAT and CDR2 FQNNGV. V was cut by 5 bases and J by 9 bases, with 14 bases left in between. DNA of the CDR3: TGTGCCAGCAGCGCCTCACTAGCAAGTGAGCAGTTCTTC. Residues: CASSASLASEQFF.

This clonotype occurred a few times. The V call is TRBV6-1, the J call TRBJ2-7, with a tentative D call TRBD1 (5 bases). Germline V gives CDR1 MNHNS, CDR2 SASEGT. The CDR3 loop spans 13 amino acids. Trimming removed 5 bases from V and 5 bases from J, with 13 bases in between. The CDR3 protein is CASSPQGDDEQYF. The CDR3 bases are TGTGCCAGCAGTCCACAAGGGGATGACGAGCAGTACTTC.

The V gene is TRBV7-2, the J gene TRBJ2-3, with a tentative D call TRBD2 (6 bases). Germline V gene sequence: CDR1 SGHTA, CDR2 FQGNSA. This CDR3 contains 15 residues. The V end lost 5 bases, the J end lost 3 bases, and 15 bases lay between the germline ends. CDR3 coding DNA: TGTGCCAGCAGCCCCCTAGCGTTGAAGACAGATACGCAGTATTTT. This codes for CASSPLALKTDTQYF.